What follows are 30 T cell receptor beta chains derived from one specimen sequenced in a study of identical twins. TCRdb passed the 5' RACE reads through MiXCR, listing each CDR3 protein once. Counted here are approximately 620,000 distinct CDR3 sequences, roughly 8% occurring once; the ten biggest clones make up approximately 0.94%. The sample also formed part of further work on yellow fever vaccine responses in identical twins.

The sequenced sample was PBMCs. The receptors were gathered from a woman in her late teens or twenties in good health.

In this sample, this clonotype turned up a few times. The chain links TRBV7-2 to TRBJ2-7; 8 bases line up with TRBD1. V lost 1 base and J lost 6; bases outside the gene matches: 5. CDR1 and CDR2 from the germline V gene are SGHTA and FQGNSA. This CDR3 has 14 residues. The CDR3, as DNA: TGTGCCAGCAGCTTAGACAGGGGGACTTCCGAGCAGTACTTC. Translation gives CASSLDRGTSEQYF.

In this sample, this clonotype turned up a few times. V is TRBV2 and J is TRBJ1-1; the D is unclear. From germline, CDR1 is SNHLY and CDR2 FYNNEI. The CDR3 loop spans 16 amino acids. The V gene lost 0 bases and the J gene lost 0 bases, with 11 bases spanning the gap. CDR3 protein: CASSEAGQPLNTEAFF. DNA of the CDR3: TGTGCCAGCAGTGAAGCCGGTCAGCCCCTGAACACTGAAGCTTTCTTT.

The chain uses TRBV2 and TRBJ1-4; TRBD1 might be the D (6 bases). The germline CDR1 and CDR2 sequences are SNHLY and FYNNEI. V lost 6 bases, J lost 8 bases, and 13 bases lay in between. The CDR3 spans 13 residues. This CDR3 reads CASSAGTLEKLFF. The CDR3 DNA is TGTGCCAGCAGCGCGGGGACACTAGAAAAACTGTTTTTT.

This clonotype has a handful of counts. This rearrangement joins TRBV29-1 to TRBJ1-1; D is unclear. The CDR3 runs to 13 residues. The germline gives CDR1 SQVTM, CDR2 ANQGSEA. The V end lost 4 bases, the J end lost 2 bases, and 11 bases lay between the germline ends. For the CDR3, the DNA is TGCAGCGTTGCACAGTTAGCAAACACTGAAGCTTTCTTT. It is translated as CSVAQLANTEAFF.

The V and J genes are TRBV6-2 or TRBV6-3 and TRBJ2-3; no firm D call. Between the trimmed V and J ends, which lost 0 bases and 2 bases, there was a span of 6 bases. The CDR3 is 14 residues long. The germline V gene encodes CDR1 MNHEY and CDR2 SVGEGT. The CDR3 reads CASSYSQNTDTQYF. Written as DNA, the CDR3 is TGTGCCAGCAGTTACTCCCAGAACACAGATACGCAGTATTTT.

CDR3 protein: CASSPLPRETQYF. DNA for the CDR3: TGTGCCAGCAGCCCGCTACCTAGGGAGACCCAGTACTTC. The chain has TRBV7-3 and TRBJ2-5; D not certain. Trimming stripped 5 bases from V and 5 bases from J, with 12 bases between. Per germline, CDR1 SGHTA and CDR2 FQGTGA. The CDR3 has 13 residues.

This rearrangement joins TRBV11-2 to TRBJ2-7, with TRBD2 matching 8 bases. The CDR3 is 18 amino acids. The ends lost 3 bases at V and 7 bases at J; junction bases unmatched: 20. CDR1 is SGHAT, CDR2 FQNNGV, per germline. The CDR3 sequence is CASSFSPPGGLSLWEQYF. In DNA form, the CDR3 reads TGTGCCAGCAGCTTTTCTCCCCCGGGAGGGCTAAGCCTTTGGGAGCAGTACTTC.

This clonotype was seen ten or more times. CDR3 sequence: CASSFDRVRETQYF. CDR3 DNA: TGTGCCAGCAGCTTTGACAGGGTCCGAGAGACCCAGTACTTC. The chain uses TRBV7-9 and TRBJ2-5; 7 bases match TRBD1. The CDR3 sequence is 14 residues long. Trimming took 3 bases from V and 4 from J; bases not matched to a gene: 5. The germline gives CDR1 SEHNR, CDR2 FQNEAQ (reference sequence).

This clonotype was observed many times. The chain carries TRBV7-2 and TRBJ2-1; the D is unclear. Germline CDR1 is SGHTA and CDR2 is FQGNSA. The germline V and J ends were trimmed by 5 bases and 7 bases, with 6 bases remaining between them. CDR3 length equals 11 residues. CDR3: CASSPGNEQFF. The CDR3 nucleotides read TGTGCCAGCAGCCCCGGGAATGAGCAGTTCTTC. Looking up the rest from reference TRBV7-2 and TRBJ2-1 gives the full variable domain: GAGVSQSPSNKVTEKGKDVELRCDPISGHTALYWYRQSLGQGLEFLIYFQGNSAPDKSGLPSDRFSAERTGGSVSTLTIQRTQQEDSAVYLCASSPGNEQFFGPGTRLTVL.

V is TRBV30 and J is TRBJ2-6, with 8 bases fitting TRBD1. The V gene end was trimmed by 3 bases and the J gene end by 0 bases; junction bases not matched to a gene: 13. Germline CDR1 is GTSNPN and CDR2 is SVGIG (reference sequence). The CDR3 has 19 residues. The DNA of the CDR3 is TGTGCCTGGAGCTCGACCGGGACAGGATTTACCTCTGGGGCCAACGTCCTGACTTTC. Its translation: CAWSSTGTGFTSGANVLTF.

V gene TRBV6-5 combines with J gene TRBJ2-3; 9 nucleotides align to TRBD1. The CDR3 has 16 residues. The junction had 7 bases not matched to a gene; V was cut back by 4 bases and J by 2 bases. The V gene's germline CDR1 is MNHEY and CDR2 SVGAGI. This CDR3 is CASSFLGTGSTDTQYF. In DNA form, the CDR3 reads TGTGCCAGCAGTTTCTTGGGGACAGGGTCCACAGATACGCAGTATTTT.

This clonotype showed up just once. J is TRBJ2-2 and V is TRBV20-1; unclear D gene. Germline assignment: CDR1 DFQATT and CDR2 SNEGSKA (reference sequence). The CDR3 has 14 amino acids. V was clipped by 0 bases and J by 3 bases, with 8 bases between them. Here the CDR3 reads CSAREPSDTGELFF. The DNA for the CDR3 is TGCAGTGCTAGAGAGCCCTCTGACACCGGGGAGCTGTTTTTT.

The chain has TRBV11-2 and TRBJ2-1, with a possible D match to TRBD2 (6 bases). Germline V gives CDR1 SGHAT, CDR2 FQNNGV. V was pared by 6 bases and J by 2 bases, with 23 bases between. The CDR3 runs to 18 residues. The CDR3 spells CASSDRLSWRGPYNEQFF. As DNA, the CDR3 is TGTGCCAGCAGTGATAGGCTATCGTGGCGGGGCCCCTACAATGAGCAGTTCTTC.

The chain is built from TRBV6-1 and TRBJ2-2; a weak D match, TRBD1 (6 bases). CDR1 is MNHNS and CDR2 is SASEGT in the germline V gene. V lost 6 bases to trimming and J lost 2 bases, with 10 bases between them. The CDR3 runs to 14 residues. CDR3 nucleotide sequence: TGTGCCAGCAGCGGGACATTTAACACCGGGGAGCTGTTTTTT. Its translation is CASSGTFNTGELFF.

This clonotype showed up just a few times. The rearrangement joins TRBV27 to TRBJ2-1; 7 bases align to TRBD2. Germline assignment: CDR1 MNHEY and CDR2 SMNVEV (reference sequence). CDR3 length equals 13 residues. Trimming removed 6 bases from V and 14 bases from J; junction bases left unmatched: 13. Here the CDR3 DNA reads TGTGCCAGCAGCCGAGACGGCGGGGGTAGGAAGTTCTTC. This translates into CASSRDGGGRKFF.

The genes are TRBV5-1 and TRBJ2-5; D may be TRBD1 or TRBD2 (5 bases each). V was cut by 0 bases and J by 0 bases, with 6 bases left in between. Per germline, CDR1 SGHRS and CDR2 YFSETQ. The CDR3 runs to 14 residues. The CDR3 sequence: CASSLEGHQETQYF. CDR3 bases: TGCGCCAGCAGCTTGGAGGGACACCAAGAGACCCAGTACTTC.

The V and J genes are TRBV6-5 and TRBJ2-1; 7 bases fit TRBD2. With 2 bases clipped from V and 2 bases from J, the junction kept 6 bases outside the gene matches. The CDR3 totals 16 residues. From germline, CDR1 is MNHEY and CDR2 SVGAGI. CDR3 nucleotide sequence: TGTGCCAGCAGTTACAAGGGCGGGAGCGCCTACAATGAGCAGTTCTTC. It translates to CASSYKGGSAYNEQFF.

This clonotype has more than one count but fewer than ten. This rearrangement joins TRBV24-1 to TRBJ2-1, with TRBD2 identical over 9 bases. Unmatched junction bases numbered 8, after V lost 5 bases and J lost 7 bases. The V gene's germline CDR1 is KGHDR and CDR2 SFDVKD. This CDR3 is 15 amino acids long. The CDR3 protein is CATSVGSGSRNEQFF. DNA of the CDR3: TGTGCCACCAGTGTGGGTAGCGGGAGTCGTAATGAGCAGTTCTTC.

CDR3 loop: CASSLGGRTPYEQYF. CDR3 nucleotide sequence: TGTGCCAGCAGTTTGGGGGGGAGAACCCCCTACGAGCAGTACTTC. The genes are TRBV12-3 or TRBV12-4 and TRBJ2-7, with 7 bases aligning to TRBD2. The CDR3 is 15 amino acids. The ends lost 3 bases at V and 2 bases at J; junction bases unmatched: 7.

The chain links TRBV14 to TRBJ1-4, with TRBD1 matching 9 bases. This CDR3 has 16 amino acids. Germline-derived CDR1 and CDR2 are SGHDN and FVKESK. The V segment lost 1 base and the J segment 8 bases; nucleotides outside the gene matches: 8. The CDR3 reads CASSQAGQGSSEKLFF. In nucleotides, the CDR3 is TGTGCCAGCAGCCAAGCGGGACAGGGATCTTCGGAAAAACTGTTTTTT.

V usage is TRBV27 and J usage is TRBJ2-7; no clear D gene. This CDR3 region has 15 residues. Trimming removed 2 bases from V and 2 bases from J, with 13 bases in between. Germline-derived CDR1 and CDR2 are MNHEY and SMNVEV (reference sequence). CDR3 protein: CASSLGLDGPYEQYF. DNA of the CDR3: TGTGCCAGCAGTTTAGGATTGGACGGACCCTACGAGCAGTACTTC.

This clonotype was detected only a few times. CDR3 sequence (DNA): TGTGCCAGCATCGTAGAGGCTAGCGGGATGTCAGATACGCAGTATTTT. Amino acids: CASIVEASGMSDTQYF. The chain recombines TRBV7-9 with TRBJ2-3; 9 bases agree with TRBD2. From germline, CDR1 is SEHNR and CDR2 FQNEAQ (reference sequence). The CDR3 contains 16 residues. With V trimmed by 7 bases and J by 4 bases, 12 bases remained unmatched. The full variable domain, in which reference TRBV7-9 and TRBJ2-3 provide the parts outside the CDR3, is DTGVSQNPRHKITKRGQNVTFRCDPISEHNRLYWYRQTLGQGPEFLTYFQNEAQLEKSRLLSDRFSAERPKGSFSTLEIQRTEQGDSAMYLCASIVEASGMSDTQYFGPGTRLTVL.

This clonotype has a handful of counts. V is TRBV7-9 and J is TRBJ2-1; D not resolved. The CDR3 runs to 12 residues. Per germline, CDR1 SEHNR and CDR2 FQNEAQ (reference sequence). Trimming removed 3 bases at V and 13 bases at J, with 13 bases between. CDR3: CASSFENNGQFF. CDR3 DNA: TGTGCCAGCAGCTTCGAAAACAATGGTCAGTTCTTC.

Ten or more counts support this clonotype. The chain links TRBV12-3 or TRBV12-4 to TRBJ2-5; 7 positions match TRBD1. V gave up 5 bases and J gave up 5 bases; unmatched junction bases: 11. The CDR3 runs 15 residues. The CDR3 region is CASSPWDRAEETQYF. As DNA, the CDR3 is TGTGCCAGCAGTCCATGGGACAGAGCAGAGGAGACCCAGTACTTC.

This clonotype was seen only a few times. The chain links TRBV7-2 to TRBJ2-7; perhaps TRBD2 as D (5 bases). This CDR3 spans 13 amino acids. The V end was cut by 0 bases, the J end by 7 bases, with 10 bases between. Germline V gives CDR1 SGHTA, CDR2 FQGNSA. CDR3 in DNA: TGTGCCAGCAGCTTAGCGGGAGAGAAAGAGCAGTACTTC. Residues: CASSLAGEKEQYF.

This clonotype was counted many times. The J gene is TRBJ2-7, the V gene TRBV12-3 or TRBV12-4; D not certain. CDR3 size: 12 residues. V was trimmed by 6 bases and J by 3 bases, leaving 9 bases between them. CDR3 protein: CASSLGHYEQYF. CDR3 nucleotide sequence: TGTGCCAGCAGCCTAGGTCACTACGAGCAGTACTTC.

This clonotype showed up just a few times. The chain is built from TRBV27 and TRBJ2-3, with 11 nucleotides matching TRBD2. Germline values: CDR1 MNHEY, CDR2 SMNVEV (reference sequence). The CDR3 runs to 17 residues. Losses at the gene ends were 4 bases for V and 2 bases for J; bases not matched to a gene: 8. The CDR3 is CASSSRQGLADTDTQYF. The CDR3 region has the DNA TGTGCCAGCAGTTCCCGACAGGGACTAGCGGACACAGATACGCAGTATTTT.

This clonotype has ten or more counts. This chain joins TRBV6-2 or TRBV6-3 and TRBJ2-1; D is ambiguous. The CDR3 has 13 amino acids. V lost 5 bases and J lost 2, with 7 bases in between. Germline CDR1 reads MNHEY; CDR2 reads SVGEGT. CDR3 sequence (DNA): TGTGCCAGCAGTGACATAGCCTACAATGAGCAGTTCTTC. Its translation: CASSDIAYNEQFF.

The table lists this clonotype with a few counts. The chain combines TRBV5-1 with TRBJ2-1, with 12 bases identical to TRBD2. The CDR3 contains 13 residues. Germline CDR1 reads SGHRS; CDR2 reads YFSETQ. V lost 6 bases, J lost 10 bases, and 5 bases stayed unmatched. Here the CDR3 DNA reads TGCGCCAGCACGACTAGCGGGGGTTGGGAGCAGTTCTTC. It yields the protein CASTTSGGWEQFF. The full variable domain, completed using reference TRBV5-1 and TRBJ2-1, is KAGVTQTPRYLIKTRGQQVTLSCSPISGHRSVSWYQQTPGQGLQFLFEYFSETQRNKGNFPGRFSGRQFSNSRSEMNVSTLELGDSALYLCASTTSGGWEQFFGPGTRLTVL.

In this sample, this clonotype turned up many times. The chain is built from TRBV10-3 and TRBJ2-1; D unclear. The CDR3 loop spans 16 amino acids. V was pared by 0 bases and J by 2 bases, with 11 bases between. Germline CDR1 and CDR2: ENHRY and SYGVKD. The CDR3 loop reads CAISESATTAYNEQFF. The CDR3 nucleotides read TGTGCCATCAGTGAGTCGGCTACCACCGCCTACAATGAGCAGTTCTTC.